The 26 T cell receptor beta chains presented below share a single source sample, sequenced in a study of cytomegalovirus exposure and HLA in healthy donors. Use of 60 Vbeta and 13 Jbeta primers characterized the PCR. Clones were read by immunoSEQ multiplex PCR, and TCRdb kept only the in-frame ones, dropping some. The table records about 190,000 clones, just under 80% of them present only once. Sequencing was done on a sample of PBMCs. These receptors all come from a woman in her twenties or thirties in good health and CMV-seropositive.

This clone was detected only once. CDR3 residues: CASSPGLRRGTGELFF. CDR3 bases: TGTGCCAGCAGCCCTGGCCTCAGACGGGGCACCGGGGAGCTGTTTTTT. The chain recombines TRBV5-6 with TRBJ2-2; possibly TRBD2 for D (5 bases). V lost 4 bases, J lost 4 bases, and 17 bases lay in between. The CDR3 spans 16 residues. Germline-derived CDR1 and CDR2 are SGHDT and YYEEEE.

The chain uses TRBV1 and TRBJ2-7; the tabulated D call, TRBD2, remains unverified against the DNA. TRBV1 is deemed a pseudogene. This CDR3 comprises 18 residues. The CDR3 here is CTSSQGGLAVLRGHEQYF. For the CDR3, the DNA is TGCACCAGCAGCCAAGGGGGACTAGCGGTCCTCAGAGGGCACGAGCAGTACTTC.

The chain recombines TRBV2 with TRBJ2-7; the match to TRBD1 covers 9 bases. V dropped 3 bases and J dropped 6; count of bases not matched to a gene: 6. The CDR3 is 14 amino acids. From germline, CDR1 is SNHLY and CDR2 FYNNEI. CDR3 bases: TGTGCCAGCAGTGAGCGGGACAGGGAGGGCGAGCAGTACTTC. Translating gives CASSERDREGEQYF. Drawing the rest from reference TRBV2 and TRBJ2-7, the complete variable domain is EPEVTQTPSHQVTQMGQEVILRCVPISNHLYFYWYRQILGQKVEFLVSFYNNEISEKSEIFDDQFSVERPDGSNFTLKIRSTKLEDSAMYFCASSERDREGEQYFGPGTRLTVT.

V is TRBV27 and J is TRBJ2-1; D gene ambiguous. CDR3 length: 14 residues. V lost 5 bases, J lost 5 bases, and 13 bases lay in between. Germline loops: CDR1 MNHEY, CDR2 SMNVEV (reference sequence). CDR3 nucleotide sequence: TGTGCCAGCAGTCTACCTAAAACTGACAATGAGCAGTTCTTC. Its protein product is CASSLPKTDNEQFF.

The chain combines TRBV7-2 with TRBJ2-7; perhaps TRBD2 as D (6 bases). Germline V lookup: CDR1 SGHTA, CDR2 FQGNSA. Trimming cost V 2 bases and J 6 bases, with 8 bases left between them. The CDR3 sequence is 12 residues long. CDR3: CASSLSGVEQYF. DNA for the CDR3: TGTGCCAGCAGCTTATCGGGAGTCGAGCAGTACTTC.

The chain links TRBV7-2 to TRBJ2-3, with TRBD2 matching 14 bases. This CDR3 has 14 amino acids. V shed 5 bases and J 9 bases; nucleotides not matched to a gene: 4. Per germline, CDR1 SGHTA and CDR2 FQGNSA. Written as DNA, the CDR3 is TGTGCCAGCAGCCCCGGGACTAGCGGGGGAACGCAGTATTTT. Translation: CASSPGTSGGTQYF.

This chain joins TRBV9 and TRBJ2-3, with TRBD2 matching 7 bases. This CDR3 is built from 12 residues. Trimming at V came to 7 bases and at J to 1 base, leaving 0 bases not matched to a gene. CDR1 and CDR2 (germline): SGDLS, YYNGEE. The CDR3 DNA sequence: TGTGCCAGCGGGAGGGGCACAGATACGCAGTATTTT. Its translation is CASGRGTDTQYF.

This rearrangement joins TRBV28 to TRBJ2-7, with 8 positions matching TRBD1. V was pared by 10 bases and J by 4 bases, with 9 bases of the junction left unmatched. The germline CDR1 and CDR2 sequences are MDHEN and SYDVKM. The CDR3 spans 13 residues. CDR3 nucleotides: TGTGCCACGTTCGAACAGGGGGTATACGAGCAGTACTTC. Residues: CATFEQGVYEQYF.

The CDR3 sequence: CASSPTGTLRQETQYF. The CDR3 bases are TGTGCCAGCAGTCCTACCGGGACATTAAGGCAAGAGACCCAGTACTTC. The J gene is TRBJ2-5, the V gene TRBV7-3; TRBD1 is a possible D gene (6 bases). Germline V gene sequence: CDR1 SGHTA, CDR2 FQGTGA. The V end was cut by 6 bases, the J end by 2 bases, with 19 bases between. The CDR3 covers 16 residues.

This clone appeared once. The rearrangement links TRBV27 to TRBJ2-2; TRBD2 agrees at 13 bases. The length of the CDR3 is 16 residues. CDR1 and CDR2 from the germline V gene are MNHEY and SMNVEV (reference sequence). V lost 6 bases, J lost 4 bases, and 5 bases stayed unmatched. CDR3 DNA sequence: TGTGCCAGCAGCGCGCGACTAGCGGGAGGCACCGGGGAGCTGTTTTTT. It specifies CASSARLAGGTGELFF.

The chain recombines TRBV6-6 with TRBJ1-4; D gene uncertain. The CDR3 contains 15 residues. Germline V gene data show CDR1 as MNHNY and CDR2 as SVGAGI (reference sequence). Trimming took 8 bases from V and 4 from J, leaving 17 bases between them. The CDR3 region has the DNA TGTGCCAGCCAAAGGAGCGGAGACTTTAATGAAAAACTGTTTTTT. This sequence encodes CASQRSGDFNEKLFF.

The rearrangement links TRBV6-5 to TRBJ1-5, with D uncertain. Germline values: CDR1 MNHEY, CDR2 SVGAGI. Trimming left V 5 bases short and J 6 bases short, with 14 bases between. The CDR3 sequence is 14 residues long. The CDR3 DNA reads TGTGCCAGCAGTAGGACTGATAAACGTCAGCCCCAGCATTTT. It codes for CASSRTDKRQPQHF.

The rearrangement joins TRBV6-5 to TRBJ1-3; tentative D call: TRBD1 (6 bases). This CDR3 is 14 amino acids long. Germline V gives CDR1 MNHEY, CDR2 SVGAGI. The V end was cut by 6 bases, the J end by 0 bases, with 9 bases between. This CDR3 is CASRTGFSGNTIYF. Written as DNA, the CDR3 is TGTGCCAGCAGGACAGGTTTCTCTGGAAACACCATATATTTT.

The genes are TRBV19 and TRBJ1-4; the D gene is possibly TRBD1 (6 bases). Trimming removed 5 bases from V and 4 bases from J, with 14 bases in between. CDR1 is LNHDA and CDR2 is SQIVND in the germline V gene (reference sequence). The CDR3 runs 15 residues. This chain's CDR3 is CASSGRDTINEKLFF. CDR3 nucleotides: TGTGCCAGTAGTGGACGGGACACAATTAATGAAAAACTGTTTTTT.

The chain recombines TRBV15 with TRBJ2-1, with 8 bases lining up with TRBD1. Trimming took 3 bases from V and 7 from J; bases not matched to a gene: 5. This CDR3 comprises 14 residues. Germline V gene lookup returns CDR1 LNHNV and CDR2 YYDKDF (reference sequence). This CDR3 is CATSRGQEGNEQFF. The DNA for the CDR3 is TGTGCCACCAGCAGGGGACAGGAGGGGAATGAGCAGTTCTTC. The full variable domain, its missing parts supplied by reference TRBV15 and TRBJ2-1, is DAMVIQNPRYQVTQFGKPVTLSCSQTLNHNVMYWYQQKSSQAPKLLFHYYDKDFNNEADTPDNFQSRRPNTSFCFLDIRSPGLGDTAMYLCATSRGQEGNEQFFGPGTRLTVL.

The V and J genes are TRBV10-3 and TRBJ1-2, with 9 positions matching TRBD1. Germline values: CDR1 ENHRY, CDR2 SYGVKD. Trimming took 8 bases from V and 7 from J; bases not matched to a gene: 11. The CDR3 has 14 residues. CDR3 in DNA: TGTGCCATCGCAGGACAGGGGCCTAGTTCTGGCTACACCTTC. It yields the protein CAIAGQGPSSGYTF.

The J gene is TRBJ1-1, the V gene TRBV9, with 8 bases fitting TRBD1. V gave up 4 bases and J gave up 3 bases; unmatched junction bases: 2. The CDR3 sequence is 13 residues long. Per germline, CDR1 SGDLS and CDR2 YYNGEE. The CDR3 DNA reads TGTGCCAGCAGCCCAGGGGGCTACACTGAAGCTTTCTTT. Translated: CASSPGGYTEAFF.

The chain links TRBV2 to TRBJ2-1; no definite D call. In germline, CDR1 is SNHLY, CDR2 FYNNEI. This CDR3 contains 14 residues. Trimming pared 2 bases from V and 2 bases from J, leaving 7 bases between. CDR3 in amino acids: CASSETSPYNEQFF. The DNA for the CDR3 is TGTGCCAGCAGTGAAACGAGCCCCTACAATGAGCAGTTCTTC.

This chain uses TRBV6-5 with TRBJ1-1; D gene ambiguous. V was pared by 0 bases and J by 8 bases, with 16 bases between. This CDR3 spans 15 amino acids. Germline V gene lookup returns CDR1 MNHEY and CDR2 SVGAGI. The DNA of the CDR3 is TGTGCCAGCAGTTACTCGGACTTACAAGCGGGAGAAGCTTTCTTT. Its translation: CASSYSDLQAGEAFF.

The gene calls are TRBV29-1 and TRBJ2-7, with D possibly being TRBD1 (6 bases). Germline CDR1 is SQVTM and CDR2 is ANQGSEA. This CDR3 has 12 amino acids. The V end was cut by 5 bases, the J end by 1 base, with 9 bases between. The DNA for the CDR3 is TGCAGCGTTAACACAGGGTCCTACGAGCAGTACTTC. Translating gives CSVNTGSYEQYF.

This chain joins TRBV7-8 and TRBJ2-7; TRBD1 matches 7 bases. This CDR3 spans 13 amino acids. Unmatched junction bases numbered 5, after V lost 5 bases and J lost 4 bases. The germline gives CDR1 SGHVS, CDR2 FQNEAQ. The CDR3 reads CASSIYRGYEQYF. The CDR3 DNA sequence: TGTGCCAGCAGCATTTACAGGGGATACGAGCAGTACTTC.

In regard to this clone: A read error may account for a junction end that differs from germline. V gene TRBV7-2 combines with J gene TRBJ2-2, with TRBD2 identical over 7 bases. Per germline, CDR1 SGHTA and CDR2 FQGNSA. The CDR3 runs 15 residues. The CDR3 DNA is TGTGCCAGCAGCCTATTCGGGACTAACACCAGGGAGCTGTTTTTT. Its protein product is CASSLFGTNTRELFF. Combining the CDR3 with reference TRBV7-2 and TRBJ2-2 gives the whole variable domain GAGVSQSPSNKVTEKGKDVELRCDPISGHTALYWYRQSLGQGLEFLIYFQGNSAPDKSGLPSDRFSAERTGGSVSTLTIQRTQQEDSAVYLCASSLFGTNTRELFFGEGSRLTVL.

V gene TRBV18 combines with J gene TRBJ1-1; possibly TRBD1 for D (5 bases). Germline V gene lookup returns CDR1 KGHSH and CDR2 LQKENI. This CDR3 has 15 amino acids. Trimming shortened V by 0 bases and J by 1 base, and 9 bases separated the two germline ends. CDR3 sequence: CASSPPGGSNTEAFF. The CDR3 region has the DNA TGTGCCAGCTCACCACCCGGGGGGTCGAACACTGAAGCTTTCTTT.

The chain links TRBV19 to TRBJ1-6, with D perhaps TRBD1 (5 bases). V was clipped by 8 bases and J by 8 bases, with 19 bases between them. In germline, CDR1 is LNHDA, CDR2 SQIVND (reference sequence). CDR3 length: 15 residues. This CDR3 is CASAIVGLGDSPLHF. As DNA, the CDR3 is TGTGCCAGTGCCATCGTGGGGCTCGGAGATTCACCCCTCCACTTT.

V and J are TRBV27 and TRBJ1-1; no firm D call. The germline gives CDR1 MNHEY, CDR2 SMNVEV (reference sequence). The CDR3 has 13 residues. V dropped 0 bases and J dropped 4 bases, with 6 bases sitting between them. The CDR3 sequence is CASSLSASTEAFF. CDR3 DNA sequence: TGTGCCAGCAGTTTATCTGCCAGCACTGAAGCTTTCTTT.

This clone appeared a few times. DNA for the CDR3: TGTGCCAGCAGTTACGGCGCTAGCCGCGATGAGCAGTTCTTC. This sequence encodes CASSYGASRDEQFF. The rearrangement uses TRBV6-5 and TRBJ2-1; TRBD2 might be the D (5 bases). This CDR3 region has 14 residues. V lost 2 bases and J lost 8, with 13 bases in between. Germline CDR1 MNHEY, CDR2 SVGAGI.